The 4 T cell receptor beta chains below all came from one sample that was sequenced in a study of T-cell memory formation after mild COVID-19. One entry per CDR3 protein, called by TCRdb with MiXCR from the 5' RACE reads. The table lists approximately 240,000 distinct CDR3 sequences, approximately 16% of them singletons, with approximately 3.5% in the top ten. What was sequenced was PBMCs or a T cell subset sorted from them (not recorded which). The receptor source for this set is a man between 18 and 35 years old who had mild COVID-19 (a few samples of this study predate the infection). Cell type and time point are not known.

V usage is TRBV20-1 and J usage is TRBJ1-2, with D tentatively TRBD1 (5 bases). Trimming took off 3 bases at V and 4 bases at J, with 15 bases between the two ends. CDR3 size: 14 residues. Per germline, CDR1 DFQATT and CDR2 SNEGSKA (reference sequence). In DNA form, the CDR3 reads TGCAGTGCTAGGGGGACTCATTCCGTCTATGGCTACACCTTC. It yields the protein CSARGTHSVYGYTF.

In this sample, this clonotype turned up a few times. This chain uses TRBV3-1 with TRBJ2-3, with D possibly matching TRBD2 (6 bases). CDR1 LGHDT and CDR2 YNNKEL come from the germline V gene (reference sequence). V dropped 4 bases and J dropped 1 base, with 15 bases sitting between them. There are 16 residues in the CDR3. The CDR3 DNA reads TGTGCCAGCAGCCCTAGACCGGGACTGCGCACAGATACGCAGTATTTT. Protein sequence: CASSPRPGLRTDTQYF.

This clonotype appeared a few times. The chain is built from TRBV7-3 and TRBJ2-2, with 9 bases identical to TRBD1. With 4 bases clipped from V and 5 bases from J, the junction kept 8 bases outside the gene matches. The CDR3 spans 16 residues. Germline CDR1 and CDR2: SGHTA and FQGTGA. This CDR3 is CASSSLQGAYTGELFF. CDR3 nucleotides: TGTGCCAGCAGCTCTCTACAGGGGGCATATACCGGGGAGCTGTTTTTT.

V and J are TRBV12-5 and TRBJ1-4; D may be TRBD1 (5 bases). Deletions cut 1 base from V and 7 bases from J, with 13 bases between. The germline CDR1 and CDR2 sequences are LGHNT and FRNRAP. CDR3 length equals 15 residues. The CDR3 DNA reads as TGTGCTAGTGGTTTGGGTCCCCAGGGCGCTGAAAAACTGTTTTTT. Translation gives CASGLGPQGAEKLFF.